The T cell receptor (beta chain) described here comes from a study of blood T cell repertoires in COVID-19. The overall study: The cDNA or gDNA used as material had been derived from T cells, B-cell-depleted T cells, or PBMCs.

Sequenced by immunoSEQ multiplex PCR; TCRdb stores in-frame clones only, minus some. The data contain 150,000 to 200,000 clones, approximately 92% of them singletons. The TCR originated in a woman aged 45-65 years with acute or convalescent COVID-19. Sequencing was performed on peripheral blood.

The CDR3 DNA is TGTGCCAGTAGTATAAACCCAGGCCTCGGGGGAGGGCAGTTCTTC. Translation gives CASSINPGLGGGQFF. The chain couples TRBV19 to TRBJ2-1; perhaps TRBD2 as D (6 bases). CDR1 and CDR2 from the germline V gene are LNHDA and SQIVND (reference sequence). Trimming removed 2 bases at V and 12 bases at J, with 20 bases between. This CDR3 has 15 amino acids.